Shown below are 16 T cell receptor beta chains from a single sample sequenced in a study of CD8+ T cells in alopecia areata (dated by TCRdb to the late 2010s). The sample's time point label, decoded: about four weeks on oral tofacitinib. The treatment or condition label on this specimen signifies: oral pan-JAK inhibitor, 5-10 mg twice daily. Library preparation employed the immunoSEQ multiplex PCR assay. To provide template for TCR sequencing, every sample had RNA extracted and reverse transcribed into cDNA. The table comes from immuneACCESS by way of TCRdb, which keeps in-frame sequences with V and J called. Part of the clones is missing from these tables; in studies checked, under half for an unresolved V gene and the rest for unknown reasons. This sample has 110,000 to 150,000 clones in its table, and 45% to 60% of those were observed once. Of the sample, about 15% falls within the top ten clones.

Sequenced here: CD8+ T cells sorted from blood, sampled at week 4, from a patient treated with tofacitinib. These receptors all come from a human donor with alopecia areata.

The chain joins TRBV5-6 to TRBJ2-3, with TRBD1 matching 7 bases. The germline V gene encodes CDR1 SGHDT and CDR2 YYEEEE. After removal of 3 bases from V and 6 bases from J, the junction contained 1 base not matched to a gene. The length of the CDR3 is 12 residues. The CDR3 reads CASSSTGDTQYF. The CDR3 bases are TGTGCCAGCAGCTCGACAGGGGATACGCAGTATTTT.

The rearrangement links TRBV6-5 to TRBJ1-1; 7 bases match TRBD1. Germline lookup yields CDR1 MNHEY and CDR2 SVGAGI. Trimming removed 2 bases from V and 0 bases from J; junction bases left unmatched: 0. This CDR3 region has 14 residues. The CDR3: CASSYQGVNTEAFF. In DNA, the CDR3 is TGTGCCAGCAGTTACCAGGGGGTGAACACTGAAGCTTTCTTT.

V is TRBV2 and J is TRBJ2-5, with 10 bases matching TRBD2. The V segment lost 6 bases and the J segment 5 bases; nucleotides outside the gene matches: 3. The germline CDR1 and CDR2 sequences are SNHLY and FYNNEI. This CDR3 is 13 amino acids long. The CDR3 DNA follows: TGTGCCAGCAGACCGGGACTAGCGGAGACCCAGTACTTC. Translated: CASRPGLAETQYF.

This chain links TRBV18 with TRBJ2-2; D gene unclear. This CDR3 has 13 residues. CDR1 is KGHSH and CDR2 is LQKENI in the germline V gene. Deletions cut 2 bases from V and 4 bases from J, with 5 bases between. CDR3 nucleotide sequence: TGTGCCAGCTCACCAGAGTTCACCGGGGAGCTGTTTTTT. Amino acid sequence: CASSPEFTGELFF.

The V and J genes are TRBV27 and TRBJ1-2; perhaps TRBD1 as D (5 bases). CDR1 MNHEY and CDR2 SMNVEV come from the germline V gene (reference sequence). V lost 4 bases to trimming and J lost 5 bases, with 14 bases between them. CDR3 size: 14 residues. The CDR3 DNA reads TGTGCCAGCAGTTACGCCCGACGGGGGTATGGCTACACCTTC. Translating gives CASSYARRGYGYTF.

This clone appeared a single time. This rearrangement joins TRBV7-8 to TRBJ2-1; 9 bases line up with TRBD1. The CDR3 is 17 residues long. The germline V gene has CDR1 SGHVS and CDR2 FQNEAQ. The junction had 5 bases not matched to a gene; V was cut back by 1 base and J by 1 base. The CDR3 is CASSLDPGQGSYNEQFF. The CDR3 nucleotides are TGTGCCAGCAGCTTAGATCCGGGACAGGGATCCTACAATGAGCAGTTCTTC.

The genes are TRBV13 and TRBJ1-2; 8 bases are a match to TRBD1. In germline, CDR1 is PRHDT, CDR2 FYEKMQ (reference sequence). J was trimmed by 8 bases and V by 4 bases; bases with no gene match: 6. The CDR3 totals 13 residues. As DNA, the CDR3 is TGTGCCAGCAGCTACCACAGGGGGGAAGGCTACACCTTC. Encoded protein: CASSYHRGEGYTF.

The chain carries TRBV30 and TRBJ2-3; either TRBD1 or TRBD2 may supply D (5 bases each). The length of the CDR3 is 13 residues. V gave up 7 bases and J gave up 8 bases, with 19 bases separating them. Germline V lookup: CDR1 GTSNPN, CDR2 SVGIG (reference sequence). The CDR3 nucleotides are TGTGCCTACCTGGGGGATGCGGTGGGTACGCAGTATTTT. Protein: CAYLGDAVGTQYF. Filled out from reference TRBV30 and TRBJ2-3, the complete variable domain reads SQTIHQWPATLVQPVGSPLSLECTVEGTSNPNLYWYRQAAGRGLQLLFYSVGIGQISSEVPQNLSASRPQDRQFILSSKKLLLSDSGFYLCAYLGDAVGTQYFGPGTRLTVL.

This clone was seen a handful of times. The chain has TRBV27 and TRBJ2-1; unclear D gene. Germline assignment: CDR1 MNHEY and CDR2 SMNVEV (reference sequence). Between the trimmed V and J ends, which lost 10 bases and 8 bases, there was a span of 12 bases. The CDR3 is 11 amino acids. The CDR3 DNA reads as TGTGCCACCGCGCTGGTGGATGAGCAGTTCTTC. Its protein product is CATALVDEQFF.

The chain links TRBV7-6 to TRBJ1-5, with TRBD1 matching over 7 bases. Germline values: CDR1 SGHVS, CDR2 FNYEAQ. The length of the CDR3 is 14 residues. V lost 1 base to trimming and J lost 6 bases; unmatched junction nucleotides: 3. CDR3 amino acids: CASSLGGGTQPQHF. CDR3 bases: TGTGCCAGCAGCTTAGGAGGGGGCACTCAGCCCCAGCATTTT.

V is TRBV29-1 and J is TRBJ2-5; 9 bases agree with TRBD2. This CDR3 region has 14 residues. Germline loops: CDR1 SQVTM, CDR2 ANQGSEA. V shed 3 bases and J 5 bases; nucleotides not matched to a gene: 7. The CDR3: CSVDRRGGGETQYF. As DNA, the CDR3 is TGCAGCGTTGATCGGCGGGGGGGCGGCGAGACCCAGTACTTC. Based on the CDR3 plus reference TRBV29-1 and TRBJ2-5, the full variable domain is SAVISQKPSRDICQRGTSLTIQCQVDSQVTMMFWYRQQPGQSLTLIATANQGSEATYESGFVIDKFPISRPNLTFSTLTVSNMSPEDSSIYLCSVDRRGGGETQYFGPGTRLLVL.

V usage is TRBV19 and J usage is TRBJ1-5; a possible D gene is TRBD1 (5 bases). This CDR3 region has 14 residues. Trimming left V 3 bases short and J 7 bases short, with 13 bases between. The V gene's germline CDR1 is LNHDA and CDR2 SQIVND (reference sequence). The DNA of the CDR3 is TGTGCCAGTAGTATTGTGGGGGTTTTCCAGCCCCAGCATTTT. It translates to CASSIVGVFQPQHF.

The rearrangement uses TRBV27 and TRBJ1-1, with D hard to call. Germline CDR1 MNHEY, CDR2 SMNVEV (reference sequence). Trimming took 4 bases from V and 2 from J, leaving 11 bases between them. The CDR3 consists of 14 residues. The CDR3 loop reads CASSWAGSNTEAFF. The CDR3, as DNA: TGTGCCAGCAGTTGGGCAGGTTCAAACACTGAAGCTTTCTTT.

The gene calls are TRBV10-3 and TRBJ2-1; TRBD2 might be the D (5 bases). The length of the CDR3 is 15 residues. Germline CDR1 and CDR2: ENHRY and SYGVKD. Between the trimmed V and J ends, which lost 2 bases and 0 bases, there was a span of 8 bases. Written as DNA, the CDR3 is TGTGCCATCAGTGAGGCGGGCAACTCCTACAATGAGCAGTTCTTC. Translating it yields CAISEAGNSYNEQFF.

J is TRBJ2-2 and V is TRBV29-1; possibly TRBD1 for D (6 bases). Germline CDR1 SQVTM, CDR2 ANQGSEA. CDR3 length equals 16 residues. V lost 0 bases and J lost 4, with 15 bases in between. CDR3 region: CSVEEVRQGSTGELFF. The CDR3 DNA sequence: TGCAGCGTTGAAGAAGTTAGGCAGGGGAGCACCGGGGAGCTGTTTTTT.

The J gene is TRBJ2-1, the V gene TRBV2; 10 nucleotides match TRBD1. CDR1 and CDR2 from the germline V gene are SNHLY and FYNNEI. The CDR3 has 14 amino acids. J gave up 10 bases and V 6 bases, and 9 bases lay outside the gene matches. CDR3: CASRVGQGFWEQFF. CDR3 coding DNA: TGTGCCAGCAGGGTGGGACAGGGGTTTTGGGAGCAGTTCTTC.